This TCR beta chain was sequenced for a study of Ad26.COV2.S vaccination and SARS-CoV-2 variants (dated by TCRdb to about 2021). In the study overall: Vaccine-arm donors came from COV1001, a multicentre, randomized, double-blind, placebo-controlled phase I-IIa trial of Ad26.COV2.S in healthy adults. The TCR-sequenced set comprised approximately 32 samples: some 20 Ad26.COV2.S vaccine recipients, 5 placebo recipients and 8 SARS-CoV-2 convalescent individuals. Trial participants were randomized into five groups of five: low-dose or high-dose Ad26.COV2.S given once or twice, or placebo on both occasions. Investigators did not know the trial group allocation while performing experiments and assessing outcomes. TCRbeta repertoire sequencing was used to assess the specificity and breadth of SARS-CoV-2-reactive T cell receptors after Ad26.COV2.S vaccination. Ad26.COV2.S was administered intramuscularly at a dose of 5x10^10 or 1x10^11 viral particles, either as one shot or as two shots given 56 days apart.

The CDR3 starts with the cysteine, ends with the phenylalanine, and has 13 residues. CDR3 DNA is the only sequence kept; it has 39 bases, read in frame from the first base. The germline V gene encodes CDR1 SEHNR and CDR2 FQNEAQ (reference sequence). Here V drops 2 bases and J drops 4 bases, and the junction holds 0 bases not matched to any gene. Overall study outcomes, separate from this receptor: Comparable non-spike TCR breadth was observed between vaccine and placebo recipients, consistent with only spike being contained in the vaccine. Spike-specific TCR breadth was higher in Ad26.COV2.S recipients than in placebo recipients (P = 0.0014). After vaccination, spike-specific CD8+ and CD4+ T cell responses were reported to show substantial breadth. The authors noted that the TCR breadth and depth analyses may have underestimated total T cell responses. Comparing responses between vaccine doses or regimens was not something the study was powered to do.

The immunoSEQ Assay was the method used to sequence TCRbeta CDR3 regions. After extraction, genomic DNA underwent amplification by bias-controlled multiplex PCR, followed by high-throughput sequencing. Per the source publication's procedure: To quantify the absolute abundance of every unique TCRbeta CDR3 region, sequences were collapsed and filtered. T cell fraction was estimated by normalization of TCRbeta template counts to usable DNA, with usable DNA being measured through amplification of reference genes present in all nucleated cells. Repertoire TCRs were annotated as SARS-CoV-2-specific by exact matching of V gene, CDR3 amino acid sequence and J gene to a known reactive TCR set. The reference SARS-CoV-2 TCR set came from MIRA and was filtered for enrichment in COVID-19-positive ImmuneCODE repertoires, removing public or cross-reactive TCRs. Using the MIRA antigens, annotated TCRs were further analysed by specific ORF or by position within an ORF. Breadth was defined as annotated unique rearrangements over total unique productive rearrangements; depth was the summed frequency of those rearrangements. TCR breadth was compared between groups using two-sided Wilcoxon rank-sum tests. TCRdb carries this immuneACCESS record with in-frame sequences only. Its versions omit some clonotypes, under half of them owing to an unresolved V gene in the studies checked, with the rest unexplained. V and J calls and clone size come straight from that table; D and trimming were deduced from the DNA. In all, the sample holds approximately 300,000 clones, and around four fifths of those were seen once. In total, the top ten clones hold 2.1% of the sample.

Comments on this clone: The antigen this receptor binds is unknown. Nothing much larger sits one base from this clone, and base qualities are not available.

The treatment or condition tag for this specimen amounts to: roughly 18 received Ad26.COV2.S at low or high dose, single or two shots; 5 received placebo; per-sample allocation not given. Repertoires of vaccine and placebo recipients were sequenced from samples taken on day 63 after the first injection. In Cohort 1b, around 23 adults aged 18-55 years were enrolled at a single site in Boston, USA, between 29 July and 7 August 2020. As a vaccine, Ad26.COV2.S was a replication-incompetent adenovirus type 26 vector that expressed a prefusion-stabilized SARS-CoV-2 spike protein derived from the original Wuhan strain.

Sequenced material: peripheral blood, taken in a trial of Ad26.COV2.S vaccine versus placebo. The rearranged segments are TRBV7-9 and TRBJ1-2; 8 nucleotides in the junction match TRBD1. The clonotype originates from a person aged 18-65 years who received the Ad26.COV2.S COVID-19 vaccine or a placebo. The bases are TGTGCCAGCAGCTTACAGGGGGCCTATGGCTACACCTTC. The encoded protein is CASSLQGAYGYTF.